What follows are 28 T cell receptor beta chains derived from one specimen sequenced in a study of T-cell memory formation after mild COVID-19. TCRdb re-called the 5' RACE reads through MiXCR, storing one row per CDR3 protein. The sample shows tens of thousands of distinct CDR3 sequences, approximately 15% of them seen only once. The sequencing sample was made of PBMCs or a T cell subset sorted from them (not recorded which). These receptors all come from an adult woman who had mild COVID-19 (a few samples of this study predate the infection). Cell type and time point are not known.

CDR3 loop: CASSASGGKYEQYF. In DNA, the CDR3 is TGTGCCAGCAGCGCCAGCGGGGGCAAGTACGAGCAGTACTTC. V usage is TRBV7-3 and J usage is TRBJ2-7; TRBD2 agrees at 8 bases. Trimming removed 5 bases from V and 4 bases from J; junction bases left unmatched: 7. The CDR3 runs to 14 residues. CDR1 SGHTA and CDR2 FQGTGA come from the germline V gene.

This chain connects TRBV12-3 or TRBV12-4 to TRBJ1-5; D perhaps matches TRBD1 (5 bases). The CDR3 covers 14 residues. Trimming left V 3 bases short and J 3 bases short, with 9 bases between. The CDR3 sequence: CASSLGGFNQPQHF. The CDR3 nucleotides are TGTGCCAGCAGTTTGGGGGGGTTCAATCAGCCCCAGCATTTT.

This clonotype was counted a few times. The J gene is TRBJ2-3, the V gene TRBV25-1; 14 nucleotides match TRBD2. V lost 3 bases, J lost 0 bases, and 11 bases stayed unmatched. This CDR3 has 20 residues. Germline V CDR1 and CDR2: MGHDK, SYGVNS. CDR3 sequence (DNA): TGTGCCAGCAGTGATATTACTGGGACTAGCGGGGGCACTAGCACAGATACGCAGTATTTT. It is translated as CASSDITGTSGGTSTDTQYF. The full variable domain, in which reference TRBV25-1 and TRBJ2-3 provide the parts outside the CDR3, is EADIYQTPRYLVIGTGKKITLECSQTMGHDKMYWYQQDPGMELHLIHYSYGVNSTEKGDLSSESTVSRIRTEHFPLTLESARPSHTSQYLCASSDITGTSGGTSTDTQYFGPGTRLTVL.

This clonotype was found a few times. The genes are TRBV7-8 and TRBJ2-5; D is possibly TRBD1 (6 bases). The germline V gene encodes CDR1 SGHVS and CDR2 FQNEAQ. The CDR3 totals 14 residues. V was pared by 5 bases and J by 4 bases, with 14 bases between. In DNA, the CDR3 is TGTGCCAGCAGCCCCCGGACAGTGGGAGAGACCCAGTACTTC. This translates into CASSPRTVGETQYF.

V usage is TRBV5-6 and J usage is TRBJ2-7; TRBD2 aligns across 9 bases. Germline CDR1 is SGHDT and CDR2 is YYEEEE. J lost 5 bases, V lost 0 bases, and 3 bases had no gene match. The CDR3 extends over 14 amino acids. The CDR3, as DNA: TGTGCCAGCAGCTTGGGGACTAGCGTCCACGAGCAGTACTTC. It encodes CASSLGTSVHEQYF.

V is TRBV4-1 and J is TRBJ2-3, with D maybe TRBD2 (6 bases). This CDR3 spans 16 amino acids. Trimming shortened V by 0 bases and J by 0 bases, and 10 bases separated the two germline ends. CDR1 is MGHRA, CDR2 YSYEKL, per germline. The CDR3 reads CASSQDRGASTDTQYF. CDR3 sequence (DNA): TGCGCCAGCAGCCAAGATCGCGGGGCTAGCACAGATACGCAGTATTTT.

The gene calls are TRBV7-9 and TRBJ1-2; 8 bases are a match to TRBD1. CDR1 is SEHNR, CDR2 FQNEAQ, per germline (reference sequence). The CDR3 has 20 amino acids. V gave up 0 bases and J gave up 5 bases; unmatched junction bases: 20. The CDR3 sequence: CASSLADGTGTSWGTYGYTF. The CDR3 coding sequence is TGTGCCAGCAGCTTAGCTGACGGGACAGGAACCTCCTGGGGGACTTATGGCTACACCTTC.

The J gene is TRBJ2-7, the V gene TRBV5-6, with a tentative D call TRBD1 (5 bases). Germline assignment: CDR1 SGHDT and CDR2 YYEEEE. CDR3 size: 14 residues. The V and J ends lost 0 bases and 2 bases respectively, with 9 bases between them. CDR3 DNA: TGTGCCAGCAGCTTGGGCGACAGCGCCTACGAGCAGTACTTC. The encoded protein is CASSLGDSAYEQYF.

This clonotype was seen only a few times. The rearrangement links TRBV13 to TRBJ2-7; 9 bases align to TRBD1. Germline values: CDR1 PRHDT, CDR2 FYEKMQ (reference sequence). Trimming at V came to 5 bases and at J to 5 bases, leaving 16 bases not matched to a gene. This CDR3 is 17 amino acids long. The CDR3 is CASSHSGLGQGLDEQYF. DNA of the CDR3: TGTGCCAGCAGCCACTCCGGATTGGGACAGGGATTGGACGAGCAGTACTTC.

This clonotype was counted only a few times. The J gene is TRBJ2-7, the V gene TRBV10-2; D gene unclear. V shed 5 bases and J shed 3 bases, with 14 bases lying between them. Germline lookup yields CDR1 WSHSY and CDR2 SAAADI. The CDR3 extends over 14 amino acids. CDR3 DNA sequence: TGCGCCAGCAGTATCTTTGTTGGTGGCTACGAGCAGTACTTC. Its translation: CASSIFVGGYEQYF.

The chain is built from TRBV9 and TRBJ1-5, with D hard to call. Germline CDR1 and CDR2: SGDLS and YYNGEE. Trimming removed 2 bases at V and 3 bases at J, with 9 bases between. The CDR3 has 14 amino acids. CDR3 amino acids: CASSVDGANQPQHF. The CDR3 nucleotides read TGTGCCAGCAGCGTGGACGGCGCCAATCAGCCCCAGCATTTT.

The V call is TRBV5-1, the J call TRBJ2-1, with 7 bases matching TRBD1. The trim removed 4 bases at V and 5 bases at J, leaving 3 bases unmatched. Germline CDR1 reads SGHRS; CDR2 reads YFSETQ. The CDR3 is made up of 13 amino acids. The CDR3 bases are TGCGCCAGCAGCCCCACAGGGGACAATGAGCAGTTCTTC. It codes for CASSPTGDNEQFF.

This clonotype was counted a few times. The chain links TRBV7-8 to TRBJ2-1; D gene ambiguous. This CDR3 contains 13 residues. Trimming removed 5 bases from V and 9 bases from J, with 14 bases in between. CDR1 SGHVS and CDR2 FQNEAQ come from the germline V gene. CDR3 residues: CASSLLSVAEQFF. CDR3 DNA sequence: TGTGCCAGCAGCCTCCTCTCCGTGGCTGAGCAGTTCTTC.

This clonotype came up a few times. J is TRBJ2-1 and V is TRBV5-6; 8 bases line up with TRBD2. This CDR3 spans 16 amino acids. Germline CDR1 is SGHDT and CDR2 is YYEEEE. Trimming at V came to 0 bases and at J to 9 bases, leaving 11 bases not matched to a gene. DNA of the CDR3: TGTGCCAGCAGCTTGGAGGGACTAGGGTCCGGTAGTGAGCAGTTCTTC. As protein: CASSLEGLGSGSEQFF.

The rearrangement joins TRBV20-1 to TRBJ1-1; weak D call: TRBD1 (6 bases). V lost 0 bases to trimming and J lost 11 bases, with 25 bases between them. The CDR3 totals 16 residues. Germline V gives CDR1 DFQATT, CDR2 SNEGSKA (reference sequence). The CDR3 bases are TGCAGTGCTAGAGATTTCCCCGAGTTCGTGTCTCAGGGGGCTTTCTTT. This sequence encodes CSARDFPEFVSQGAFF.

This clonotype was counted only a few times. This sequence joins TRBV4-1 and TRBJ1-1; D unclear. Trimming took 6 bases from V and 1 from J, leaving 18 bases between them. The CDR3 is 16 residues long. CDR1 and CDR2 from the germline V gene are MGHRA and YSYEKL. CDR3 sequence: CASRPSGGNQNTEAFF. CDR3 in DNA: TGCGCCAGCAGGCCAAGCGGTGGAAACCAGAACACTGAAGCTTTCTTT.

This clonotype was seen a handful of times. The chain combines TRBV7-8 with TRBJ2-7; D possibly uses TRBD1 or TRBD2 (5 bases each). V dropped 2 bases and J dropped 2 bases, with 25 bases sitting between them. CDR3 length: 19 residues. The V gene's germline CDR1 is SGHVS and CDR2 FQNEAQ. The CDR3 DNA reads as TGTGCCAGCAGCTTATCAATCGGGACCCAGGAATTTAGCGCCTACGAGCAGTACTTC. It specifies CASSLSIGTQEFSAYEQYF.

This rearrangement joins TRBV6-1 to TRBJ2-5; possibly TRBD2 for D (5 bases). The ends were cut back, 2 bases at V and 3 bases at J, with 16 bases in the middle. From germline, CDR1 is MNHNS and CDR2 SASEGT. This CDR3 has 16 amino acids. CDR3 sequence reads: CASSEKNRGYEETQYF. The CDR3 DNA reads TGTGCCAGCAGTGAAAAGAACCGAGGGTATGAAGAGACCCAGTACTTC.

The chain has TRBV19 and TRBJ2-7; no reliable D call. The V gene's germline CDR1 is LNHDA and CDR2 SQIVND (reference sequence). The CDR3 length is 17 residues. V was cut by 2 bases and J by 6 bases, with 23 bases left in between. CDR3 nucleotides: TGTGCCAGTAGTATAACGGGCCCTTACCGAGCCGTCGGCGAGCAGTACTTC. The encoded protein is CASSITGPYRAVGEQYF. Looking up the rest from reference TRBV19 and TRBJ2-7 gives the full variable domain: DGGITQSPKYLFRKEGQNVTLSCEQNLNHDAMYWYRQDPGQGLRLIYYSQIVNDFQKGDIAEGYSVSREKKESFPLTVTSAQKNPTAFYLCASSITGPYRAVGEQYFGPGTRLTVT.

This clonotype was seen a few times. The rearrangement joins TRBV20-1 to TRBJ2-7; the D call may be TRBD1 or TRBD2 (5 bases each). The germline V and J ends were trimmed by 6 bases and 0 bases, with 18 bases remaining between them. The CDR3 loop spans 15 amino acids. Germline V gene sequence: CDR1 DFQATT, CDR2 SNEGSKA (reference sequence). The CDR3 DNA follows: TGCAGTGCCGTACCCAGGGACGTGTCCTCCTACGAGCAGTACTTC. This gives the protein CSAVPRDVSSYEQYF.

The J gene is TRBJ2-5, the V gene TRBV4-1; no clear D. Germline CDR1 and CDR2: MGHRA and YSYEKL. The CDR3 covers 16 residues. V was pared by 1 base and J by 0 bases, with 12 bases between. In nucleotides, the CDR3 is TGCGCCAGCAGCCAAGGAGGAAACCATGACCAAGAGACCCAGTACTTC. Translating it yields CASSQGGNHDQETQYF.

The CDR3 DNA follows: TGTGCCAGCAGCTACCGGGACAGTCCCTACGAGCAGTACTTC. Amino acid sequence: CASSYRDSPYEQYF. The chain employs TRBV7-9 and TRBJ2-7; TRBD1 matches at 7 bases. With 4 bases clipped from V and 2 bases from J, the junction kept 5 bases outside the gene matches. Germline CDR1 reads SEHNR; CDR2 reads FQNEAQ (reference sequence). The CDR3 length is 14 residues.

For this clonotype: With a much larger clone just one base away, this may be a read error. CDR3 amino acids: CARSQDTGRSYEQYF. The CDR3 coding sequence is TGCGCCAGAAGCCAAGATACAGGCCGGTCCTACGAGCAGTACTTC. The J gene is TRBJ2-7, the V gene TRBV4-1; D might be TRBD1 (5 bases). The CDR3 runs 15 residues. Germline CDR1 is MGHRA and CDR2 is YSYEKL.

This clonotype was seen a handful of times. V usage is TRBV7-9 and J usage is TRBJ2-3, with TRBD2 identical over 9 bases. The V gene end was trimmed by 3 bases and the J gene end by 3 bases; junction bases not matched to a gene: 4. Germline CDR1 and CDR2: SEHNR and FQNEAQ (reference sequence). The CDR3 has 15 amino acids. Here the CDR3 DNA reads TGTGCCAGCAGCTTCCGGACTAGCGAGACAGATACGCAGTATTTT. It codes for CASSFRTSETDTQYF.

By share, this clonotype ranks as medium-sized. This rearrangement joins TRBV20-1 to TRBJ2-1; D may be TRBD2 (5 bases). The CDR3 is made up of 15 amino acids. Germline CDR1 reads DFQATT; CDR2 reads SNEGSKA (reference sequence). The germline V and J ends were trimmed by 4 bases and 3 bases, with 16 bases remaining between them. CDR3 DNA sequence: TGCAGTGCTACCCCACCCCTCGGGGTCTACAATGAGCAGTTCTTC. This encodes CSATPPLGVYNEQFF.

This clonotype showed up just a few times. The rearrangement joins TRBV30 to TRBJ2-3; D gene unclear. V was pared by 1 base and J by 6 bases, with 5 bases between. The CDR3 length is 11 residues. Germline-derived CDR1 and CDR2 are GTSNPN and SVGIG (reference sequence). CDR3 sequence reads: CAWSETDTQYF. The CDR3 DNA follows: TGTGCCTGGAGTGAGACGGATACGCAGTATTTT.

The genes are TRBV6-4 and TRBJ2-3; 7 bases agree with TRBD2. Germline CDR1 is MRHNA and CDR2 is SNTAGT. This CDR3 comprises 17 residues. Losses at the gene ends were 0 bases for V and 1 base for J; bases not matched to a gene: 7. The CDR3 spells CASSDSPGGAGTDTQYF. CDR3 nucleotide sequence: TGTGCCAGCAGTGACTCTCCGGGAGGCGCGGGCACAGATACGCAGTATTTT.

This clonotype has more than one count but fewer than ten. The rearrangement links TRBV20-1 to TRBJ2-1, with D uncertain. The CDR3 consists of 13 residues. Germline values: CDR1 DFQATT, CDR2 SNEGSKA (reference sequence). The V gene lost 1 base and the J gene lost 5 bases, with 9 bases spanning the gap. CDR3 protein: CSARALGNNEQFF. For the CDR3, the DNA is TGCAGTGCTAGAGCCTTAGGAAACAATGAGCAGTTCTTC.